These 17 T cell receptor beta chains came from one sample sequenced in a study of cytomegalovirus exposure and HLA in healthy donors. A multiplex PCR was run with 60 Vbeta primers and 13 Jbeta primers. Sequenced by immunoSEQ multiplex PCR; TCRdb stores in-frame clones only, minus some. This table holds 100,000 or so clones, 69% found once. The sequenced sample consisted of PBMCs. The receptors here all came from a man aged 25 to 40 in good health and CMV-seronegative.

The J gene is TRBJ2-6, the V gene TRBV2, with D maybe TRBD1 (6 bases). This CDR3 is 15 amino acids long. Germline V gene sequence: CDR1 SNHLY, CDR2 FYNNEI. V lost 8 bases, J lost 0 bases, and 11 bases lay in between. The CDR3 nucleotides read TGTGCCAGCTCAGACAGGATCTCTGGGGCCAACGTCCTGACTTTC. Its translation is CASSDRISGANVLTF. The entire variable domain, with the rest obtained from reference TRBV2 and TRBJ2-6, is as follows: EPEVTQTPSHQVTQMGQEVILRCVPISNHLYFYWYRQILGQKVEFLVSFYNNEISEKSEIFDDQFSVERPDGSNFTLKIRSTKLEDSAMYFCASSDRISGANVLTFGAGSRLTVL.

This clone was observed a handful of times. It is unclear where the CDR3 begins or ends on the DNA, so no DNA is shown, and the CDR3 is as TCRdb lists it. This chain connects TRBV5-5 to TRBJ2-2; the tabulated D call, TRBD2, remains unverified against the DNA. CDR1 is SGHKS, CDR2 YYEKEE, per germline (reference sequence). With termini counted, the CDR3 has 15 amino acids. CDR3 sequence reads: CASSASTRTPGSCFF.

In its sample, this clone was seen a few times. The chain has TRBV29-1 and TRBJ2-3; possibly TRBD2 for D (6 bases). The germline V gene encodes CDR1 SQVTM and CDR2 ANQGSEA. The CDR3 is 12 residues long. V was cut by 4 bases and J by 6 bases, with 11 bases left in between. The CDR3 loop reads CSVVPGVDTQYF. DNA of the CDR3: TGCAGCGTTGTGCCGGGAGTGGATACGCAGTATTTT.

V usage is TRBV27 and J usage is TRBJ1-2, with 10 bases that match TRBD1. J gave up 8 bases and V 4 bases, and 10 bases lay outside the gene matches. Germline V gene data show CDR1 as MNHEY and CDR2 as SMNVEV (reference sequence). The CDR3 has 15 residues. For the CDR3, the DNA is TGTGCCAGCAGTTCCCTCGGGACAGGGGATGACGGCTACACCTTC. Its translation: CASSSLGTGDDGYTF.

The rearrangement uses TRBV5-1 and TRBJ2-1, with TRBD1 identical over 9 bases. V was pared by 0 bases and J by 8 bases, with 9 bases of the junction left unmatched. The CDR3 extends over 16 amino acids. Germline CDR1 SGHRS, CDR2 YFSETQ. Here the CDR3 reads CASSLAPGTGFYEQFF. The CDR3 DNA sequence: TGCGCCAGCAGCTTGGCCCCCGGGACAGGGTTTTATGAGCAGTTCTTC.

Concerning this clone itself: The junction shows a germline mismatch at one end, possibly a read error. The sample has other DNA sequences that encode this CDR3 too. The gene calls are TRBV2 and TRBJ2-7; D unclear. Looked up from germline, CDR1 is SNHLY and CDR2 is FYNNEI. The CDR3 runs to 15 residues. The CDR3 coding sequence is TGCGCCAGTAACCCCCCAGGTACCAACTCCTACGAGCAGTACTTC. Its protein is CASNPPGTNSYEQYF.

This chain connects TRBV28 to TRBJ1-1, with D uncertain. The length of the CDR3 is 13 residues. V was cut by 6 bases and J by 2 bases, with 10 bases left in between. Germline CDR1 MDHEN, CDR2 SYDVKM. The CDR3 protein is CASSTWPNTEAFF. The CDR3 DNA reads TGTGCCAGCAGCACATGGCCAAACACTGAAGCTTTCTTT.

This clone appeared a few times. This chain links TRBV5-1 with TRBJ2-5; a possible D gene is TRBD2 (5 bases). CDR1 and CDR2 from the germline V gene are SGHRS and YFSETQ. The germline V and J ends were trimmed by 6 bases and 5 bases, with 20 bases remaining between them. The CDR3 has 15 residues. Here the CDR3 DNA reads TGCGCCAGCACCATGGGCACCTTCGGGGAGGAGACCCAGTACTTC. Translated, it gives CASTMGTFGEETQYF.

This clone was observed once. This sequence joins TRBV15 and TRBJ2-5, with 8 bases fitting TRBD2. The ends lost 1 base at V and 5 bases at J; junction bases unmatched: 3. The CDR3 length is 14 residues. Germline V gene lookup returns CDR1 LNHNV and CDR2 YYDKDF (reference sequence). The CDR3 nucleotides are TGTGCCACCAGCAGAGTGGGCGGGGGGGAGACCCAGTACTTC. The encoded protein is CATSRVGGGETQYF.

V gene TRBV7-9 combines with J gene TRBJ2-3; 13 bases are shared with TRBD2. V lost 9 bases, J lost 4 bases, and 4 bases stayed unmatched. Germline V lookup: CDR1 SEHNR, CDR2 FQNEAQ (reference sequence). The CDR3 is 14 residues long. CDR3 sequence reads: CASSLAGGADTQYF. CDR3 nucleotide sequence: TGTGCCAGTTCACTAGCGGGAGGGGCAGATACGCAGTATTTT. The whole variable domain, remainder taken from reference TRBV7-9 and TRBJ2-3, is DTGVSQNPRHKITKRGQNVTFRCDPISEHNRLYWYRQTLGQGPEFLTYFQNEAQLEKSRLLSDRFSAERPKGSFSTLEIQRTEQGDSAMYLCASSLAGGADTQYFGPGTRLTVL.

The rearrangement links TRBV28 to TRBJ2-5; the D gene is possibly TRBD1 (6 bases). CDR3 size: 14 residues. Between the trimmed V and J ends, which lost 8 bases and 2 bases, there was a span of 15 bases. Looked up from germline, CDR1 is MDHEN and CDR2 is SYDVKM. In DNA, the CDR3 is TGTGCCAGCCATTCTCCAGGACAGCAAGAGACCCAGTACTTC. The encoded protein is CASHSPGQQETQYF. Full variable domain (rest looked up from reference TRBV28 and TRBJ2-5): DVKVTQSSRYLVKRTGEKVFLECVQDMDHENMFWYRQDPGLGLRLIYFSYDVKMKEKGDIPEGYSVSREKKERFSLILESASTNQTSMYLCASHSPGQQETQYFGPGTRLLVL.

The chain has TRBV19 and TRBJ1-3; 9 positions agree with TRBD1. Germline CDR1 is LNHDA and CDR2 is SQIVND (reference sequence). The CDR3 has 16 residues. The V segment lost 1 base and the J segment 3 bases; nucleotides outside the gene matches: 4. CDR3 sequence: CASSIGDRVFGNTIYF. The CDR3 DNA reads as TGTGCCAGTAGTATAGGGGACAGGGTATTTGGAAACACCATATATTTT.

The J gene is TRBJ1-4, the V gene TRBV9; D perhaps matches TRBD1 (5 bases). The CDR3 runs 16 residues. Trimming shortened V by 0 bases and J by 1 base, and 10 bases separated the two germline ends. Germline V gene sequence: CDR1 SGDLS, CDR2 YYNGEE. CDR3 amino acids: CASSVGRVGTNEKLFF. Here the CDR3 DNA reads TGTGCCAGCAGCGTAGGCAGGGTTGGAACTAATGAAAAACTGTTTTTT.

The rearrangement links TRBV4-2 to TRBJ2-1; 7 bases align to TRBD2. The germline V gene has CDR1 LGHNA and CDR2 YNFKEQ. The ends lost 1 base at V and 5 bases at J; junction bases unmatched: 8. The length of the CDR3 is 16 residues. This CDR3 is CASSQGLGLADNEQFF. As DNA, the CDR3 is TGTGCCAGCAGCCAAGGGTTGGGGCTAGCGGACAATGAGCAGTTCTTC.

The sample holds a few counts of this clone. The chain couples TRBV5-1 to TRBJ2-2; D remains unclear. The germline CDR1 and CDR2 sequences are SGHRS and YFSETQ. This CDR3 spans 15 amino acids. Trimming removed 0 bases at V and 2 bases at J, with 8 bases between. The CDR3 spells CASSLESGNTGELFF. The CDR3, as DNA: TGCGCCAGCAGCTTGGAATCTGGCAACACCGGGGAGCTGTTTTTT.

This clone has just a few counts. V usage is TRBV7-2 and J usage is TRBJ2-5, with 7 bases fitting TRBD1. The CDR3 sequence is 13 residues long. Germline V gives CDR1 SGHTA, CDR2 FQGNSA. The V and J ends lost 7 bases and 2 bases, in that order; junction bases with no gene match: 4. The CDR3 sequence is CASKIRGQETQYF. As DNA, the CDR3 is TGTGCCAGCAAAATCAGGGGGCAAGAGACCCAGTACTTC. Looking up the rest from reference TRBV7-2 and TRBJ2-5 gives the full variable domain: GAGVSQSPSNKVTEKGKDVELRCDPISGHTALYWYRQSLGQGLEFLIYFQGNSAPDKSGLPSDRFSAERTGGSVSTLTIQRTQQEDSAVYLCASKIRGQETQYFGPGTRLLVL.

This clone turned up a few times. The chain uses TRBV14 and TRBJ1-2; a possible D gene is TRBD1 (5 bases). V was pared by 1 base and J by 8 bases, with 17 bases between. This CDR3 has 15 residues. Germline values: CDR1 SGHDN, CDR2 FVKESK. CDR3 coding DNA: TGTGCCAGCAGCCAAGCGGGGGAAAGTCGGGGCGGCTACACCTTC. Amino acids: CASSQAGESRGGYTF. Complete variable domain (other parts from reference TRBV14 and TRBJ1-2): EAGVTQFPSHSVIEKGQTVTLRCDPISGHDNLYWYRRVMGKEIKFLLHFVKESKQDESGMPNNRFLAERTGGTYSTLKVQPAELEDSGVYFCASSQAGESRGGYTFGSGTRLTVV.